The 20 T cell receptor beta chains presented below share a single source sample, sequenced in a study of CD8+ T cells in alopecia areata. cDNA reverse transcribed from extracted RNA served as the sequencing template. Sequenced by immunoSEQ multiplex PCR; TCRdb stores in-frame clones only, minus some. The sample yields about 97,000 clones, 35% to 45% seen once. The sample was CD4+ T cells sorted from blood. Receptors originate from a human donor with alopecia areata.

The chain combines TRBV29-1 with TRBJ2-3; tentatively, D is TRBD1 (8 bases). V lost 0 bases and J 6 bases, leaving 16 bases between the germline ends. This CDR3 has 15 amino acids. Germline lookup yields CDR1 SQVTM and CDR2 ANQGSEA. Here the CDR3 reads CSVEDLTGGVDTQYF. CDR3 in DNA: TGCAGCGTTGAAGATTTAACAGGGGGGGTCGATACGCAGTATTTT.

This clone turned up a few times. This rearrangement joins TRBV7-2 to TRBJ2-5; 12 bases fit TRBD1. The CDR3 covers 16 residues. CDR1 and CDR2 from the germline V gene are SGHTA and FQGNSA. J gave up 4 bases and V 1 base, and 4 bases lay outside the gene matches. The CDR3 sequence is CASSLVWGQGAETQYF. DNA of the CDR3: TGTGCCAGCAGCTTAGTTTGGGGACAGGGGGCAGAGACCCAGTACTTC.

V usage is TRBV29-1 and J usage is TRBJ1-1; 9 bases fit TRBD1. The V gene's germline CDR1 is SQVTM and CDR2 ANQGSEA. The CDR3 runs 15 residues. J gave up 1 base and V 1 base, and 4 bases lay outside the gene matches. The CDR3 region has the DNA TGCAGCGTTGAAGTTCCGGGACAGGGGAACACTGAAGCTTTCTTT. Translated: CSVEVPGQGNTEAFF.

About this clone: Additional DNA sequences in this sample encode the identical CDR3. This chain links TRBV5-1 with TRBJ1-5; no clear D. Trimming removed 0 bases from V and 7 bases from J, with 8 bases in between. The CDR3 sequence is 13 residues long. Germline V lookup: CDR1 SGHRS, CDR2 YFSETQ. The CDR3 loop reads CASSLEGGQPQHF. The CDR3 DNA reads TGCGCCAGCAGCTTGGAAGGCGGGCAGCCCCAGCATTTT.

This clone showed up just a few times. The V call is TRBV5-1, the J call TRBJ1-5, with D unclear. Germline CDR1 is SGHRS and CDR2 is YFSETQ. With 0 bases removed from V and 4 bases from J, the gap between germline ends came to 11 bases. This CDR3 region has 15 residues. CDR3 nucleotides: TGCGCCAGCAGCTTGGTGGGATCCGAAAATCAGCCCCAGCATTTT. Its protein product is CASSLVGSENQPQHF.

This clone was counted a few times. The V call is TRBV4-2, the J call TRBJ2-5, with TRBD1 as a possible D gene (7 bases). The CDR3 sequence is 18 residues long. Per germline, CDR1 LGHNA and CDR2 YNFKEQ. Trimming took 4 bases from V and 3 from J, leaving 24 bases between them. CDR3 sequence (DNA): TGTGCCAGCAGCCCATTCCTCCAGAGGCAGGGGGGAGAAGAGACCCAGTACTTC. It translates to CASSPFLQRQGGEETQYF.

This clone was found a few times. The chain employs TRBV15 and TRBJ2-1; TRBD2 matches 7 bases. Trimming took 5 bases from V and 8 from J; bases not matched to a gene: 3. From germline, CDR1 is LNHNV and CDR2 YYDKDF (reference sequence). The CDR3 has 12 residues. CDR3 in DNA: TGTGCCACCAGCCGGACTAGTGATGAGCAGTTCTTC. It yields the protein CATSRTSDEQFF. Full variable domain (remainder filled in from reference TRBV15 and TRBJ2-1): DAMVIQNPRYQVTQFGKPVTLSCSQTLNHNVMYWYQQKSSQAPKLLFHYYDKDFNNEADTPDNFQSRRPNTSFCFLDIRSPGLGDTAMYLCATSRTSDEQFFGPGTRLTVL.

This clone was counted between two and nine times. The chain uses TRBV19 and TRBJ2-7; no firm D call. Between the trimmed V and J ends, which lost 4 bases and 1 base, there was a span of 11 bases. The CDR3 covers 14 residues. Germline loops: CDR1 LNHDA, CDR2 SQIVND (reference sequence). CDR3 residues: CASSTATSSYEQYF. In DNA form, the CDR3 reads TGTGCCAGTAGTACCGCGACCAGTTCCTACGAGCAGTACTTC.

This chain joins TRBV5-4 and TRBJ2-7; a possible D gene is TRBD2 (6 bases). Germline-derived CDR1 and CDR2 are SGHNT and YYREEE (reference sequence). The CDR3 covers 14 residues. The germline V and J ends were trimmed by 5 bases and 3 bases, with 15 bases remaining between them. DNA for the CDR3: TGTGCCAGCAGTTTCGGGGGTGTCGACTACGAGCAGTACTTC. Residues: CASSFGGVDYEQYF.

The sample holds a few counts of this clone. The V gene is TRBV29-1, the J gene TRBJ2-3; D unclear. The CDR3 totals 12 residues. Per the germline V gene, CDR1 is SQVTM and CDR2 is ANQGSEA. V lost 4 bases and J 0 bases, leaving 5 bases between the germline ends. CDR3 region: CSVGASTDTQYF. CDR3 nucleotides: TGCAGCGTTGGAGCGAGCACAGATACGCAGTATTTT.

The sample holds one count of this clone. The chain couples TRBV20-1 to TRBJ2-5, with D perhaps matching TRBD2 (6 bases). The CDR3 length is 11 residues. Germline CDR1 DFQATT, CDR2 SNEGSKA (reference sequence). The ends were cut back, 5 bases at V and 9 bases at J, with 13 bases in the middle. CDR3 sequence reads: CSALGREAQYF. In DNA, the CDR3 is TGCAGTGCTCTTGGCAGGGAGGCCCAGTACTTC.

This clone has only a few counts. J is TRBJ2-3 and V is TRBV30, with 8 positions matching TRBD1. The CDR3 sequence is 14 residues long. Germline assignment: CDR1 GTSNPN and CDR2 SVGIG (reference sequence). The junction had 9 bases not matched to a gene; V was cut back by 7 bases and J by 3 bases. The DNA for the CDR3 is TGTGCCTTGGACAGGGAAATTTCGACAGATACGCAGTATTTT. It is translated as CALDREISTDTQYF.

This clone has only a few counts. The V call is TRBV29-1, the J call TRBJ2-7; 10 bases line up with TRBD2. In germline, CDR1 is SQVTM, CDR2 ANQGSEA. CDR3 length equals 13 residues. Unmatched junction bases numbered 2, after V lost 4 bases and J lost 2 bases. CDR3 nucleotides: TGCAGCGTTGGAGCGGGGGGGACCTACGAGCAGTACTTC. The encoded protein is CSVGAGGTYEQYF.

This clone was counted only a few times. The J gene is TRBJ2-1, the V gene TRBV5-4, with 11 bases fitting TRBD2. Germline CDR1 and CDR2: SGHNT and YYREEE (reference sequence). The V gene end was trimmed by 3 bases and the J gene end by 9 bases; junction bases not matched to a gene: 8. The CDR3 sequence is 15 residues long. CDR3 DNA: TGTGCCAGCAGCTGGACTAGCGGGCGTACCGGTGAGCAGTTCTTC. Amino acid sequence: CASSWTSGRTGEQFF. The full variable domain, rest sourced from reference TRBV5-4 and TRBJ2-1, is ETGVTQSPTHLIKTRGQQVTLRCSSQSGHNTVSWYQQALGQGPQFIFQYYREEENGRGNFPPRFSGLQFPNYSSELNVNALELDDSALYLCASSWTSGRTGEQFFGPGTRLTVL.

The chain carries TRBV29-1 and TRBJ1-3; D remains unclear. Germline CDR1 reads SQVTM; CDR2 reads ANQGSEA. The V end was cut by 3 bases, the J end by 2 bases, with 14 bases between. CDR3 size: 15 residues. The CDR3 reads CSVEHLGGPGNTIYF. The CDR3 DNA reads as TGCAGCGTTGAGCATCTTGGTGGTCCTGGAAACACCATATATTTT.

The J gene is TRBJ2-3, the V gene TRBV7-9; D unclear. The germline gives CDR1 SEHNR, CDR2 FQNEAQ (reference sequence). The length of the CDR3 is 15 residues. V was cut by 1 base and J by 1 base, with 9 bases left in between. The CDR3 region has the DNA TGTGCCAGCAGCTTAGGGACCTTGGGCACAGATACGCAGTATTTT. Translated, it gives CASSLGTLGTDTQYF.

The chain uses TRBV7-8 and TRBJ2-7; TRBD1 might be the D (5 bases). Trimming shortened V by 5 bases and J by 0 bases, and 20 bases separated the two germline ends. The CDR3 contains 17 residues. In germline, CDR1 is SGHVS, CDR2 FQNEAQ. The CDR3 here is CASSPILDTPFSYEQYF. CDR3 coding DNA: TGTGCCAGCAGCCCTATACTGGACACCCCGTTCTCCTACGAGCAGTACTTC.

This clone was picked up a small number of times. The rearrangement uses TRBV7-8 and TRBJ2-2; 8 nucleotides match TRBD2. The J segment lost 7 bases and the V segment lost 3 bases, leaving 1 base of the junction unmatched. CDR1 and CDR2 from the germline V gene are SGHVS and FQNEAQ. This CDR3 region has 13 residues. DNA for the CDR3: TGTGCCAGCAGCTTTCTAGCGGGCGGGGAGCTGTTTTTT. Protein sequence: CASSFLAGGELFF.

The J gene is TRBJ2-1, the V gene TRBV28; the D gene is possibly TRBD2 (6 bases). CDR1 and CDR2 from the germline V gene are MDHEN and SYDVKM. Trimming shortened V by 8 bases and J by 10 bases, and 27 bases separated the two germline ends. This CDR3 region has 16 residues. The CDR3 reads CASFPSPGAGGEEQFF. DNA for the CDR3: TGTGCCAGCTTCCCCAGCCCCGGAGCGGGTGGTGAGGAGCAGTTCTTC. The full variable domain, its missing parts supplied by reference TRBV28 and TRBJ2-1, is DVKVTQSSRYLVKRTGEKVFLECVQDMDHENMFWYRQDPGLGLRLIYFSYDVKMKEKGDIPEGYSVSREKKERFSLILESASTNQTSMYLCASFPSPGAGGEEQFFGPGTRLTVL.

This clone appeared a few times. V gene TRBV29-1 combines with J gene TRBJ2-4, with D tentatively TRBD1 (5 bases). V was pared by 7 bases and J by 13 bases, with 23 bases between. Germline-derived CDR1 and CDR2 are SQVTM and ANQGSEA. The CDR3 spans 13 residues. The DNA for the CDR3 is TGCAGCGCCCAAGGGGCAGGGTATAGGAGCCAGTACTTC. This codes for CSAQGAGYRSQYF.